The present entry profiles one TCR beta chain with its context. Its antigen is still unknown. No base-level quality is on record; no much larger clone is a single base apart. These data belong to a study of OX40 agonist ivuxolimab in advanced cancers. For the wider study: Ivuxolimab, which targeted the costimulatory receptor OX40 (CD134), was an agonistic, fully human IgG2 monoclonal antibody. Intravenous ivuxolimab was administered to patients every 2 weeks at six dose levels: 0.01, 0.1, 0.3, 1.5, 3 and 10 mg/kg. Of the roughly 54 dose-escalation patients, hepatocellular carcinoma was present in about 20, melanoma in roughly 15, renal cell carcinoma in 9 and head and neck cancer in 9. In the dose-escalation cohort, approximately 80% of patients were male, and the mean age was roughly 56 years with a range of roughly 23 to 90. Patients were allowed to have had prior anti-PD-1, anti-PD-L1 or anti-CTLA-4 therapy, and 30% to 40% of the dose-escalation patients had been treated with checkpoint inhibitors. Partial responses occurred in three dose-escalation patients, of whom one had hepatocellular carcinoma and two had cutaneous melanoma. Peripheral TCRbeta sequencing aimed to test whether ivuxolimab altered TCR sequence diversity and caused clonal T-cell expansion. The monotherapy dose-escalation portion (N of about 49 patients) of the phase I ivuxolimab trial is reported in the paper.

The investigation overall reported the following: Low levels of normalized T-cell clonal expansion were also shown by some nonresponding patients. Antigen specificity was not determined for the clonally expanded peripheral T cells. Partial responders in the 0.1-3.0 mg/kg groups had among the lowest normalized peripheral clonal expansion, especially among CD8+ T cells. At doses from 0.1 to 3.0 mg/kg, clonal expansion was seen in both CD4+ and CD8+ blood T cells between baseline and week 6. On average, CD8+ T cells showed more expanded clones than CD4+ T cells after ivuxolimab.

Patients with autoimmune disease history or receiving systemic immunosuppression were excluded from the trial. Peripheral blood for TCR sequencing was drawn from every dose cohort at baseline, at cycle 4 day 1 and at cycle 7 day 1. Samples were obtained from an open-label, multicenter, first-in-human phase I dose-escalation trial of ivuxolimab. Adults with locally advanced or metastatic melanoma, renal cell carcinoma, hepatocellular carcinoma or head and neck squamous cell carcinoma were enrolled in the trial. CD4+ and CD8+ T cells were sorted separately from peripheral blood before TCR sequencing. For CDR1 and CDR2, the germline V gene (reference sequence) lists SGHNT and YYREEE. V gives up 0 bases and J gives up 4 bases, and the segment between their germline ends measures 14 bases. Spanning cysteine to phenylalanine, the CDR3 consists of 17 amino acids. Only CDR3 DNA is held: 51 bases, read in frame from base 1.

Genomic DNA was isolated from the sorted cells so that the TCRbeta CDR3 region could be sequenced. The immunoSEQ Assay was used to sequence the TCRbeta CDR3 regions. TCRdb took this table from immuneACCESS and kept in-frame rearrangements with V and J called. Such tables lack part of the clones; where checked against another copy, unresolved V genes explain under half of the gap, and the rest is unexplained. The sample data list 80,000 or so clones, and 85% of these were observed just once. Roughly 2% of the sample is held by the ten biggest clonotypes. The TCR was taken from an adult with an advanced solid tumor such as melanoma, head and neck, liver or kidney cancer. Sequencing was performed on CD4+ or CD8+ T cells sorted from blood, taken in a trial of the OX40 agonist ivuxolimab. The V and J segments used are TRBV5-4 and TRBJ2-6; TRBD1 might be the D gene, on 6 matching bases. The CDR3 protein: CASSLAYRAAGANVLTF. The DNA sequence follows: TGTGCCAGCAGCTTGGCGTACAGGGCGGCGGGGGCCAACGTCCTGACTTTC.